This T cell receptor (beta chain) was profiled in a study of T cell responses to AZD1222 COVID-19 vaccine. Germline loops: CDR1 GTSNPN, CDR2 SVGIG (reference sequence). The trim removed 0 bases at V and 10 bases at J, leaving 12 bases unmatched. CDR3 size: 16 residues. Points from the study as a whole: In the spike-specific TCR repertoire, nearly half reportedly target unmutated variant regions. The repertoires were collected only after the peak T cell response. Spike was spanned by vaccine-associated CD4 TCRs, with dominance at 160-218 and 743-854.

Only in-frame clones appear in the TCRdb table, and some are missing; sequencing was by immunoSEQ multiplex PCR. The repertoire holds around 35,000 clones, with about nine tenths as singletons. Notes on this clone: Antigen specificity is unknown.

V gene TRBV30 combines with J gene TRBJ1-6; TRBD1 aligns across 7 bases. The TCR comes from an adult who received the AZD1222 COVID-19 vaccine. The material sequenced was peripheral blood, taken 28 days after the second AZD1222 dose. The CDR3 sequence is CAWSVGTDFRGSPLHF. The CDR3 coding sequence is TGTGCCTGGAGTGTAGGGACAGATTTCCGCGGATCACCCCTCCACTTT.